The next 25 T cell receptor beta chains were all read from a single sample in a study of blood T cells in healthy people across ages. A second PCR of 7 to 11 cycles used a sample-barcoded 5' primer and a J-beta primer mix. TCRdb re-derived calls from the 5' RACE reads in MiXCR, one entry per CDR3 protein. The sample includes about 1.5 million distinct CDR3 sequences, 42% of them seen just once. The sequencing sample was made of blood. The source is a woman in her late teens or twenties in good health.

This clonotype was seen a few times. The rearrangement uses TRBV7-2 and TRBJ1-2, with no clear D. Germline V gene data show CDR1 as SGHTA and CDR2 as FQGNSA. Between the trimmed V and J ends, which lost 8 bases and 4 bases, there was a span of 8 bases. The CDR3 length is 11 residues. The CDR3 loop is CASPMPYGYTF. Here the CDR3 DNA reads TGTGCCAGCCCCATGCCCTATGGCTACACCTTC.

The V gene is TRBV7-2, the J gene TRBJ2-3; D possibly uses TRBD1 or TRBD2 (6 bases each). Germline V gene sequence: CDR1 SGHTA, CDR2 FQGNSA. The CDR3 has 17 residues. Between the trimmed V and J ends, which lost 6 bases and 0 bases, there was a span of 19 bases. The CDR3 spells CASRLQGGTPSTDTQYF. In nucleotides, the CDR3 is TGTGCCAGCAGACTACAAGGCGGGACACCCAGCACAGATACGCAGTATTTT.

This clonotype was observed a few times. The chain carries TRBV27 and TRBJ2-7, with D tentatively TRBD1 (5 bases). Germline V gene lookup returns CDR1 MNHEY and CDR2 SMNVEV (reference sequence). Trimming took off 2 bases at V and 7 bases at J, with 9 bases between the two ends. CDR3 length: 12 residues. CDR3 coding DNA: TGTGCCAGCAGTTTACAGGGTATGGAGCAGTACTTC. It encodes CASSLQGMEQYF.

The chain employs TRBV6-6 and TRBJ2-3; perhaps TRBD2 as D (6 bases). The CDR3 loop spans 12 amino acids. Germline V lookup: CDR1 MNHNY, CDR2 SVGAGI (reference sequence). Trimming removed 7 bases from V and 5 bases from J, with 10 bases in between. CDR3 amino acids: CASMFGGDTQYF. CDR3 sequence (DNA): TGTGCCAGCATGTTCGGGGGAGATACGCAGTATTTT.

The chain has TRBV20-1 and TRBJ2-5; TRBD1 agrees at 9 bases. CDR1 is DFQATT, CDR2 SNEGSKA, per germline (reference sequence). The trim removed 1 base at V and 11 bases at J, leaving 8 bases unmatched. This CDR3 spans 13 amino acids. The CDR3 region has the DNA TGCAGTGCTAGAGGCCGGACAGGGGATGAGCAGTACTTC. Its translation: CSARGRTGDEQYF.

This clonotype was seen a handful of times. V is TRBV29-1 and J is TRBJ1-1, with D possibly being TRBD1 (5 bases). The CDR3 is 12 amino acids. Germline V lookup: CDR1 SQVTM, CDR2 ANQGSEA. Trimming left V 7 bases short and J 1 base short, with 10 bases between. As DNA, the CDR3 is TGCAGCGCCCCGGGACGGAACACTGAAGCTTTCTTT. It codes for CSAPGRNTEAFF.

CDR3 protein: CSARPSGQRQETQYF. The CDR3 DNA reads as TGCAGTGCTAGGCCTTCGGGACAGAGGCAAGAGACCCAGTACTTC. The chain joins TRBV20-1 to TRBJ2-5, with TRBD1 matching over 7 bases. CDR1 is DFQATT, CDR2 SNEGSKA, per germline (reference sequence). There are 15 residues in the CDR3. V was pared by 3 bases and J by 2 bases, with 9 bases of the junction left unmatched.

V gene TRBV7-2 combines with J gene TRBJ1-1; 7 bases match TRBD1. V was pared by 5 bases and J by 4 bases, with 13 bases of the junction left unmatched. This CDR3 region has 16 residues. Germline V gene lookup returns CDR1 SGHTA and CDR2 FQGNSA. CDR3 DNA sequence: TGTGCCAGCAGCCCAGAGGCCGTCAGGGGGAGCACTGAAGCTTTCTTT. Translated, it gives CASSPEAVRGSTEAFF.

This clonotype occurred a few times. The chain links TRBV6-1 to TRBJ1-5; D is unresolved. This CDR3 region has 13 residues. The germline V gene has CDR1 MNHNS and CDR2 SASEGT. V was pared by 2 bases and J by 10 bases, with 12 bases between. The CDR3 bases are TGTGCCAGCAGTGAACTAGACGGAATCCCCCAGCATTTT. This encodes CASSELDGIPQHF.

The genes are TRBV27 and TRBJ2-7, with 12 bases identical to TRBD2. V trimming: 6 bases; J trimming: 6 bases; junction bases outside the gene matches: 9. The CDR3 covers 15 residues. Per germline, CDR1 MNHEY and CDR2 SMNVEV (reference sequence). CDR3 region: CASRRTSGAALEQYF. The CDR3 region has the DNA TGTGCCAGCAGGCGGACTAGCGGGGCGGCCCTCGAGCAGTACTTC.

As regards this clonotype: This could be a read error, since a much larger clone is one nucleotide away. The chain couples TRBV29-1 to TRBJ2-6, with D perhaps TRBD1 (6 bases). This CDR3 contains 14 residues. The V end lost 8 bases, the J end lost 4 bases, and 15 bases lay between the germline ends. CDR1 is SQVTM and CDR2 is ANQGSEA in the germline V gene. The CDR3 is CSILPGVGANVLTF. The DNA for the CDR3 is TGCAGCATCCTGCCAGGGGTGGGGGCCAACGTCCTGACTTTC.

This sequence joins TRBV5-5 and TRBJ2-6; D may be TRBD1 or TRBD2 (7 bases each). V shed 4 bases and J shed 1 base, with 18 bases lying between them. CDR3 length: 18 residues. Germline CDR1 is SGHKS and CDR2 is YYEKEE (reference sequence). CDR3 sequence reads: CASSQGGGGASGANVLTF. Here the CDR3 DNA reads TGTGCCAGCAGCCAAGGGGGAGGGGGCGCGTCTGGGGCCAACGTCCTGACTTTC.

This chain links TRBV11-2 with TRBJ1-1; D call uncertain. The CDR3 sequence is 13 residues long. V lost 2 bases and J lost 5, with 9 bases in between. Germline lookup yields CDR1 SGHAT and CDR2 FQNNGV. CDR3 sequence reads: CASSLWTGTEAFF. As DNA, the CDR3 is TGTGCCAGCAGCTTATGGACGGGGACTGAAGCTTTCTTT.

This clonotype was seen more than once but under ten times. CDR3 residues: CASSGVRDPGTQYF. CDR3 sequence (DNA): TGTGCCAGCAGTGGGGTCCGTGACCCAGGGACCCAGTACTTC. The V and J genes are TRBV25-1 and TRBJ2-5; D is ambiguous. This CDR3 has 14 amino acids. The germline gives CDR1 MGHDK, CDR2 SYGVNS. V was trimmed by 4 bases and J by 7 bases, leaving 16 bases between them.

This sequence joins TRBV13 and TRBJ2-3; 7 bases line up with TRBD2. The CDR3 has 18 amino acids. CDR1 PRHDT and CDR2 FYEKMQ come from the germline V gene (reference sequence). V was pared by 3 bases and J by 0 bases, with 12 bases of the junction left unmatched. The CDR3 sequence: CASSLGGERRTSTDTQYF. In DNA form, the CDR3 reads TGTGCCAGCAGCTTGGGAGGGGAGAGGCGAACTAGCACAGATACGCAGTATTTT.

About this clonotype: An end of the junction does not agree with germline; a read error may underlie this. DNA of the CDR3: TGTGCTAGCAGCTTAGAATTTGGGGGTAGCGGGACAGATACGCAGTATTTT. This sequence encodes CASSLEFGGSGTDTQYF. V usage is TRBV7-7 and J usage is TRBJ2-3, with TRBD2 matching 7 bases. The CDR3 covers 17 residues. In germline, CDR1 is SSHAT, CDR2 FNYEAQ (reference sequence).

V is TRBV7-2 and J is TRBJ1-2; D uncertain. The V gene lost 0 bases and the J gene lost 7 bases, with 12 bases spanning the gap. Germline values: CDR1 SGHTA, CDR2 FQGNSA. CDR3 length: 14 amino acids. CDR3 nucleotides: TGTGCCAGCAGCTTAGCGCTGTCGGTGGGTGGCTACACCTTC. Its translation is CASSLALSVGGYTF.

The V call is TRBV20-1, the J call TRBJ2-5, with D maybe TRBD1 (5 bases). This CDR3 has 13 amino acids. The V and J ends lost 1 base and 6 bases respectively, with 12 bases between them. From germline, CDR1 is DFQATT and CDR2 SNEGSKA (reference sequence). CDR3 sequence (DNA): TGCAGTGCTAGAGGGGGCACTCAACAGACCCAGTACTTC. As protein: CSARGGTQQTQYF.

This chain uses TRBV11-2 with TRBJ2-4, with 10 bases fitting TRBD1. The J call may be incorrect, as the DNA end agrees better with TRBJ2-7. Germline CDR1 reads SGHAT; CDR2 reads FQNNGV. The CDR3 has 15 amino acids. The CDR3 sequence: CASSLEGTGVYEQYF. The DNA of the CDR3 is TGTGCCAGCAGCTTAGAGGGGACAGGGGTCTACGAGCAGTACTTC.

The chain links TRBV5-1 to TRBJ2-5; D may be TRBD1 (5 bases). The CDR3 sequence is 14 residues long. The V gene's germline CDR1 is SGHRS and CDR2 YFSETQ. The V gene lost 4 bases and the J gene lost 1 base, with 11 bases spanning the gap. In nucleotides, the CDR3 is TGCGCCAGCAGCGTGACAGCCACCCAAGAGACCCAGTACTTC. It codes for CASSVTATQETQYF. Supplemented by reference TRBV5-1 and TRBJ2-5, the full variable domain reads KAGVTQTPRYLIKTRGQQVTLSCSPISGHRSVSWYQQTPGQGLQFLFEYFSETQRNKGNFPGRFSGRQFSNSRSEMNVSTLELGDSALYLCASSVTATQETQYFGPGTRLLVL.

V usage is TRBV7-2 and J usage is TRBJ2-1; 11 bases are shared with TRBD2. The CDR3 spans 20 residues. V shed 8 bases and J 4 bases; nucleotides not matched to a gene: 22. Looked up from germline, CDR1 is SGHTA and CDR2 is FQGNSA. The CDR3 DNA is TGTGCCAGCTGGTCCTCATCCTTAGCGGGAGGGCCTTCCGAATACAATGAGCAGTTCTTC. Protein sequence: CASWSSSLAGGPSEYNEQFF.

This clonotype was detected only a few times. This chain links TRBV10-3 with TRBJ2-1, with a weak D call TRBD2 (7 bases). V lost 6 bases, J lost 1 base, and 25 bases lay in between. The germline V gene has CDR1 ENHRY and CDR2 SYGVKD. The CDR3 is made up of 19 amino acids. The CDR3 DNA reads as TGTGCCATCAGAGGGGGGGGCGTCATTTCCAGCGAGTCCTACAATGAGCAGTTCTTC. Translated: CAIRGGGVISSESYNEQFF.

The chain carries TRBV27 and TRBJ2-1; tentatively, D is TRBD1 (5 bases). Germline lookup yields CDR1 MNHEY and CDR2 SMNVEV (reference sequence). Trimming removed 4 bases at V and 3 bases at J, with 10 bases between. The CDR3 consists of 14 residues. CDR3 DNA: TGTGCCAGCAGTTATCAGGGTGGCTACAATGAGCAGTTCTTC. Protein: CASSYQGGYNEQFF.

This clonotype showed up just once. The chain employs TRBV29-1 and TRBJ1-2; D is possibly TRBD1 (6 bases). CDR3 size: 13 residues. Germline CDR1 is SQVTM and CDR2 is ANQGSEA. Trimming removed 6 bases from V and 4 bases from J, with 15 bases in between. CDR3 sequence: CSVIQGRGYGYTF. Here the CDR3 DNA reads TGCAGCGTCATACAGGGCAGAGGCTATGGCTACACCTTC.

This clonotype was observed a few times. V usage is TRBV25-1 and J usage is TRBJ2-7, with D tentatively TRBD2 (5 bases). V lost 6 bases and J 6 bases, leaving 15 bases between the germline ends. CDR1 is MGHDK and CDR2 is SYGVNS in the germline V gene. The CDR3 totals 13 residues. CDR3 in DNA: TGTGCCAGCAGGGAAACGGGGTGGGGCGAGCAGTACTTC. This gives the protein CASRETGWGEQYF.